These 10 T cell receptor beta chains were all obtained from the same sample, sequenced in a study of OX40 agonist ivuxolimab in advanced cancers. Generated by immunoSEQ multiplex PCR, the TCRdb table keeps only in-frame clones and is missing some. The profile shows tens of thousands of clones, roughly 87% of them singletons. Sequences were derived from CD4+ or CD8+ T cells sorted from blood, sampled in a trial of the OX40 agonist ivuxolimab. The source is an adult with an advanced solid tumor such as melanoma, head and neck, liver or kidney cancer.

This clone has a single count. V usage is TRBV5-8 and J usage is TRBJ2-3, with 7 bases matching TRBD2. J lost 5 bases, V lost 4 bases, and 13 bases had no gene match. The V gene's germline CDR1 is SGHTS and CDR2 YDEGEE. The length of the CDR3 is 16 residues. CDR3 nucleotide sequence: TGTGCCAGCAGCCAAGATAGGGCGGGAGCGGTAGATACGCAGTATTTT. This sequence encodes CASSQDRAGAVDTQYF.

The V and J genes are TRBV7-8 and TRBJ2-3; D gene ambiguous. Deletions cut 5 bases from V and 4 bases from J, with 13 bases between. CDR1 and CDR2 (germline): SGHVS, FQNEAQ. CDR3 length equals 14 residues. This CDR3 reads CASSRPRVADTQYF. The CDR3 DNA reads TGTGCCAGCAGCCGACCGAGAGTAGCAGATACGCAGTATTTT.

This clone was detected once. This rearrangement joins TRBV5-1 to TRBJ2-2; D remains unclear. Germline-derived CDR1 and CDR2 are SGHRS and YFSETQ. The CDR3 extends over 13 amino acids. The V end lost 5 bases, the J end lost 6 bases, and 11 bases lay between the germline ends. This chain's CDR3 is CASSFLESGELFF. DNA of the CDR3: TGCGCCAGCAGTTTTCTAGAGTCCGGGGAGCTGTTTTTT.

J is TRBJ2-1 and V is TRBV30, with D maybe TRBD1 (6 bases). The CDR3 is 12 residues long. The germline V and J ends were trimmed by 7 bases and 6 bases, with 13 bases remaining between them. Germline CDR1 reads GTSNPN; CDR2 reads SVGIG (reference sequence). The CDR3 coding sequence is TGTGCCTCACTTACAGGGTCCAATGAGCAGTTCTTC. Its translation: CASLTGSNEQFF.

The rearrangement uses TRBV4-2 and TRBJ2-6, with TRBD2 matching over 9 bases. The CDR3 is 20 amino acids. The germline gives CDR1 LGHNA, CDR2 YNFKEQ. V was pared by 0 bases and J by 2 bases, with 11 bases of the junction left unmatched. The CDR3 DNA is TGTGCCAGCAGCCAAGAAGGTAGCGCTAGCGGGACTGCTGGGGCCAACGTCCTGACTTTC. Its protein product is CASSQEGSASGTAGANVLTF.

The V call is TRBV28, the J call TRBJ2-2, with 12 bases fitting TRBD2. V was clipped by 2 bases and J by 1 base; unmatched bases: 5. The CDR3 sequence is 18 residues long. In germline, CDR1 is MDHEN, CDR2 SYDVKM. Written as DNA, the CDR3 is TGTGCCAGCAGTTTAGATCTAGCGGGAGGGCAGAACACCGGGGAGCTGTTTTTT. Residues: CASSLDLAGGQNTGELFF.

The table lists this clone with a count of one. V and J are TRBV30 and TRBJ2-1; D unclear. Per germline, CDR1 GTSNPN and CDR2 SVGIG (reference sequence). The CDR3 sequence is 11 residues long. Trimming took 5 bases from V and 4 from J, leaving 6 bases between them. The CDR3 sequence: CAWLDYNEQFF. In DNA, the CDR3 is TGTGCCTGGCTAGATTACAATGAGCAGTTCTTC. Full variable domain (missing parts from reference TRBV30 and TRBJ2-1): SQTIHQWPATLVQPVGSPLSLECTVEGTSNPNLYWYRQAAGRGLQLLFYSVGIGQISSEVPQNLSASRPQDRQFILSSKKLLLSDSGFYLCAWLDYNEQFFGPGTRLTVL.

The chain recombines TRBV5-5 with TRBJ1-2, with 7 positions matching TRBD1. Germline V lookup: CDR1 SGHKS, CDR2 YYEKEE (reference sequence). J gave up 2 bases and V 2 bases, and 3 bases lay outside the gene matches. This CDR3 is 14 amino acids long. The CDR3 here is CASSFSTGNYGYTF. The CDR3 DNA reads as TGTGCCAGCAGCTTTTCGACAGGGAACTATGGCTACACCTTC.

This rearrangement joins TRBV5-4 to TRBJ1-2; D remains unclear. This CDR3 is built from 14 residues. V lost 2 bases to trimming and J lost 2 bases, with 10 bases between them. Per the germline V gene, CDR1 is SGHNT and CDR2 is YYREEE (reference sequence). CDR3 DNA: TGTGCCAGCAGCTTTCCAGAGTTGAACTATGGCTACACCTTC. Protein product: CASSFPELNYGYTF. Based on the CDR3 plus reference TRBV5-4 and TRBJ1-2, the full variable domain is ETGVTQSPTHLIKTRGQQVTLRCSSQSGHNTVSWYQQALGQGPQFIFQYYREEENGRGNFPPRFSGLQFPNYSSELNVNALELDDSALYLCASSFPELNYGYTFGSGTRLTVV.

As regards this clone: The junction departs from germline at one end; a sequencing error may be responsible. The rearrangement uses TRBV10-3 and TRBJ1-2; TRBD1 matches at 7 bases. Germline CDR1 reads ENHRY; CDR2 reads SYGVKD. This CDR3 comprises 13 residues. The CDR3 here is CASSDRDLGGYTF. CDR3 DNA: TGTGCCAGCAGTGACAGGGACCTTGGGGGCTACACCTTC.